The clone carrying this T cell receptor (beta chain) was detected only once. The antigen is not known. Blood CD4+ CD25-high CD127-low regulatory T cells supplied the genomic DNA template. The sample originates from a study of regulatory and conventional T cells in RAG deficiency. General study results and limits: Sorted Omenn CD25-high CD127-low cells may not be bona fide Tregs.

The protocol was immunoSEQ multiplex PCR, while the TCRdb copy is restricted to in-frame clones and leaves out a portion. Here the sample spans around 3,500 clones, 85% to 95% being singletons. The V gene lost 0 bases and the J gene lost 7 bases, with 16 bases spanning the gap. The CDR3 has 16 amino acids. Germline CDR1 reads MNHEY; CDR2 reads SVGAGI. In addition, the sample was reused for a study of regulatory T cells. From that study: Primers: 52 TRBV forward and 13 TRBJ reverse. In patients, unique TRB V-J pairs were restricted and V/J usage skewed, especially in Tregs.

The V call is TRBV6-5, the J call TRBJ1-3; D uncertain. The specimen was CD4+ Tregs sorted from blood. This TCR came from a human donor in good health. CDR3 DNA: TGTGCCAGCAGTTACTCGGTGGCCGTAGGAGGGAACACCATATATTTT. This codes for CASSYSVAVGGNTIYF.